These 19 T cell receptor beta chains originate from one sample sequenced in a study of cytomegalovirus exposure and HLA in healthy donors. The data were produced by immunoSEQ multiplex PCR, yet TCRdb's version contains in-frame clones alone and is incomplete. This sample yields about 82,000 clones, of which approximately 93% are seen a single time; approximately 0.69% belongs to the top ten. Sequencing was done on a sample of PBMCs. The receptors were gathered from a man between 18 and 35 years old in good health and CMV-seronegative.

This clone has a single count. The rearrangement joins TRBV19 to TRBJ1-5, with D possibly being TRBD1 (5 bases). The CDR3 extends over 14 amino acids. Germline V CDR1 and CDR2: LNHDA, SQIVND (reference sequence). The germline V and J ends were trimmed by 6 bases and 3 bases, with 12 bases remaining between them. The CDR3 DNA reads as TGTGCCAGTAGCCGGGGGAGCCCCAATCAGCCCCAGCATTTT. It encodes CASSRGSPNQPQHF.

J is TRBJ1-1 and V is TRBV19; 7 bases agree with TRBD1. Unmatched junction bases numbered 8, after V lost 6 bases and J lost 1 base. Germline V gene data show CDR1 as LNHDA and CDR2 as SQIVND (reference sequence). The CDR3 spans 15 residues. CDR3 coding DNA: TGTGCCAGTAGCTCTGGGACAGCACAGAACACTGAAGCTTTCTTT. This sequence encodes CASSSGTAQNTEAFF.

The CDR3 is CASSLDRVDQPQHF. CDR3 DNA sequence: TGTGCCAGCAGTTTAGACAGGGTTGATCAGCCCCAGCATTTT. The chain couples TRBV27 to TRBJ1-5; 7 bases align to TRBD1. Germline V gene data show CDR1 as MNHEY and CDR2 as SMNVEV (reference sequence). The CDR3 is 14 residues long. Trimming removed 2 bases from V and 5 bases from J; junction bases left unmatched: 3.

The gene calls are TRBV5-6 and TRBJ2-2; 14 bases match TRBD2. Germline CDR1 reads SGHDT; CDR2 reads YYEEEE. The junction had 7 bases not matched to a gene; V was cut back by 4 bases and J by 5 bases. The CDR3 consists of 17 residues. The DNA for the CDR3 is TGTGCCAGCAGCGGGGGACTAGCGGGAGTCGAGACCGGGGAGCTGTTTTTT. Its protein is CASSGGLAGVETGELFF.

The chain recombines TRBV2 with TRBJ1-1; D is unresolved. Germline CDR1 and CDR2: SNHLY and FYNNEI. Trimming took 1 base from V and 0 from J, leaving 9 bases between them. The length of the CDR3 is 15 residues. CDR3 DNA: TGTGCCAGCAGTGAAGGCAAACTCTTGAACACTGAAGCTTTCTTT. It translates to CASSEGKLLNTEAFF.

The rearrangement joins TRBV30 to TRBJ2-5; tentative D call: TRBD1 (5 bases). In germline, CDR1 is GTSNPN, CDR2 SVGIG (reference sequence). The length of the CDR3 is 13 residues. The V end was cut by 1 base, the J end by 1 base, with 7 bases between. The CDR3, as DNA: TGTGCCTGGAGTGGACAGATCCAAGAGACCCAGTACTTC. This codes for CAWSGQIQETQYF.

The chain employs TRBV5-1 and TRBJ2-1; 8 bases match TRBD2. Unmatched junction bases numbered 6, after V lost 1 base and J lost 6 bases. This CDR3 spans 15 amino acids. Germline V gives CDR1 SGHRS, CDR2 YFSETQ. This CDR3 reads CASSLSPGGFNEQFF. For the CDR3, the DNA is TGCGCCAGCAGCTTGTCTCCGGGGGGGTTCAATGAGCAGTTCTTC.

The chain combines TRBV18 with TRBJ2-7; D ambiguous. Trimming removed 3 bases from V and 2 bases from J, with 8 bases in between. There are 13 residues in the CDR3. CDR1 is KGHSH and CDR2 is LQKENI in the germline V gene. The CDR3 region has the DNA TGTGCCAGCTCACCCGGAGCCCCCTACGAGCAGTACTTC. It encodes CASSPGAPYEQYF.

The V and J genes are TRBV5-6 and TRBJ1-1; the D is unclear. CDR3 length equals 15 residues. The germline CDR1 and CDR2 sequences are SGHDT and YYEEEE. With 0 bases removed from V and 0 bases from J, the gap between germline ends came to 9 bases. DNA for the CDR3: TGTGCCAGCAGCTTGGGGCACAGTTTGAACACTGAAGCTTTCTTT. Its protein is CASSLGHSLNTEAFF.

The chain has TRBV5-4 and TRBJ1-3; D call uncertain. V was clipped by 2 bases and J by 0 bases, with 9 bases between them. The CDR3 has 15 residues. Germline V CDR1 and CDR2: SGHNT, YYREEE (reference sequence). In DNA, the CDR3 is TGTGCCAGCAGCTTTGACAACCACTCTGGAAACACCATATATTTT. It codes for CASSFDNHSGNTIYF.

The chain is built from TRBV15 and TRBJ2-5; TRBD2 matches at 8 bases. This CDR3 contains 14 residues. Germline trimming cut 6 bases from V and 3 bases from J; bases unmatched to any gene: 6. Germline lookup yields CDR1 LNHNV and CDR2 YYDKDF (reference sequence). The CDR3 spells CATRSSGGEETQYF. For the CDR3, the DNA is TGTGCCACCAGGTCAAGCGGGGGAGAAGAGACCCAGTACTTC.

The chain links TRBV7-9 to TRBJ1-2; 7 bases line up with TRBD1. The CDR3 loop spans 15 amino acids. The junction had 6 bases not matched to a gene; V was cut back by 5 bases and J by 0 bases. CDR1 SEHNR and CDR2 FQNEAQ come from the germline V gene (reference sequence). This CDR3 reads CASSLGQAPNYGYTF. DNA for the CDR3: TGTGCCAGCAGCCTCGGACAGGCTCCTAACTATGGCTACACCTTC.

The chain recombines TRBV9 with TRBJ1-2; D uncertain. The CDR3 is 15 amino acids. Germline V gene sequence: CDR1 SGDLS, CDR2 YYNGEE. The V gene lost 3 bases and the J gene lost 2 bases, with 14 bases spanning the gap. The chain's CDR3 is CASSADTGGNYGYTF. The CDR3 DNA sequence: TGTGCCAGCAGCGCAGACACCGGTGGGAACTATGGCTACACCTTC.

The V call is TRBV5-1, the J call TRBJ1-1; D call uncertain. The CDR3 has 14 residues. Per the germline V gene, CDR1 is SGHRS and CDR2 is YFSETQ. The V end lost 0 bases, the J end lost 8 bases, and 14 bases lay between the germline ends. The CDR3 spells CASSLGAGGPEAFF. The CDR3 DNA reads TGCGCCAGCAGCTTGGGGGCAGGAGGGCCCGAAGCTTTCTTT.

V gene TRBV27 combines with J gene TRBJ1-5, with a weak D call TRBD1 (5 bases). This CDR3 is built from 16 residues. V was cut by 6 bases and J by 0 bases, with 15 bases left in between. Germline CDR1 reads MNHEY; CDR2 reads SMNVEV (reference sequence). In nucleotides, the CDR3 is TGTGCCAGCAGGCGATTAGGGGAAGGTAGCAATCAGCCCCAGCATTTT. This sequence encodes CASRRLGEGSNQPQHF.

CDR3 in amino acids: CAWSPGGPGANVLTF. Here the CDR3 DNA reads TGTGCCTGGAGTCCCGGGGGGCCTGGGGCCAACGTCCTGACTTTC. The chain links TRBV30 to TRBJ2-6, with a tentative D call TRBD2 (7 bases). CDR3 length: 15 residues. Germline loops: CDR1 GTSNPN, CDR2 SVGIG (reference sequence). V was shortened by 2 bases and J by 2 bases, with 10 bases between the two germline ends.

CDR3 in DNA: TGTGCCAGCAGCGAAGGCCCGGGACAGGGAAATTCACCCCTCCACTTT. It specifies CASSEGPGQGNSPLHF. The chain uses TRBV5-6 and TRBJ1-6, with TRBD1 matching over 9 bases. CDR1 and CDR2 (germline): SGHDT, YYEEEE. This CDR3 region has 16 residues. V gave up 4 bases and J gave up 7 bases; unmatched junction bases: 9.

This rearrangement joins TRBV27 to TRBJ1-3; D possibly corresponds to TRBD1 (6 bases). CDR1 and CDR2 (germline): MNHEY, SMNVEV (reference sequence). V dropped 2 bases and J dropped 0 bases, with 11 bases sitting between them. The CDR3 runs to 16 residues. CDR3 in amino acids: CASSLRGISSGNTIYF. In nucleotides, the CDR3 is TGTGCCAGCAGTTTAAGGGGGATTAGCTCTGGAAACACCATATATTTT.

The gene calls are TRBV6-5 and TRBJ1-2; possible D gene TRBD1, 5 bases. The length of the CDR3 is 14 residues. Trimming cost V 6 bases and J 4 bases, with 15 bases left between them. Germline V gene data show CDR1 as MNHEY and CDR2 as SVGAGI. The CDR3: CASRTLGAAYGYTF. CDR3 DNA: TGTGCCAGCAGAACGCTAGGGGCCGCCTATGGCTACACCTTC.